This T cell receptor beta chain stems from a study of cytomegalovirus exposure and HLA in healthy donors. Overall study: The 90 to 150 validation repertoires, a later analysis reported, used the same platform as the 650 to 800 repertoires from the first cohort.

The table came from immunoSEQ multiplex PCR; TCRdb's copy has only in-frame clones and leaves some out. The sample lists around 60,000 clones, 75% to 95% occurring once. CDR3 length: 13 residues. Trimming pared 10 bases from V and 1 base from J, leaving 13 bases between. In germline, CDR1 is MDHEN, CDR2 SYDVKM. Separation from the approximately 660-subject first cohort characterized the roughly 120-subject validation cohort, to which the donors belonged. The V and J genes are TRBV28 and TRBJ1-1, with a tentative D call TRBD1 (5 bases). The source of this sequence is a man younger than 30 in good health and CMV-seronegative. The sample taken for sequencing was PBMCs. The CDR3 DNA reads TGTGCCACGGGAGGGGCACCGAACACTGAAGCTTTCTTT. Amino acid sequence: CATGGAPNTEAFF.